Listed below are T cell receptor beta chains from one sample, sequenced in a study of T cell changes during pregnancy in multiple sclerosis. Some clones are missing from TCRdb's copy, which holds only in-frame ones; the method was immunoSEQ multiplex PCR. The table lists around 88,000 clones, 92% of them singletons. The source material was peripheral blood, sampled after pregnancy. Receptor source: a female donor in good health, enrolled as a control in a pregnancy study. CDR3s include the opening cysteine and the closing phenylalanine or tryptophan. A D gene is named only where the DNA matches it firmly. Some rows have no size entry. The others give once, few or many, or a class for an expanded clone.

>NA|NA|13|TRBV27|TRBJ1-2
CASSSQVNYGYTF
TGTGCCAGCAGTTCACAGGTGAACTATGGCTACACCTTC
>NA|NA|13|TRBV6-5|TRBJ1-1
CASSYSGGRVAFF
TGTGCCAGCAGTTACTCCGGAGGGAGAGTGGCTTTCTTT
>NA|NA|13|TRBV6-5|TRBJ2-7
CASSYSPLSEQYF
TGTGCCAGCAGTTACTCCCCCCTGAGCGAGCAGTACTTC
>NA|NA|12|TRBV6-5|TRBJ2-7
CASSYAGYEQYF
TGTGCCAGCAGTTATGCGGGCTACGAGCAGTACTTC
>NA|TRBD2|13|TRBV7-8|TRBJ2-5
CASSFRGGETQYF
TGTGCCAGCAGCTTCCGCGGGGGAGAGACCCAGTACTTC
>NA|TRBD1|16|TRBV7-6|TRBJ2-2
CASSDTGGAGTGELFF
TGTGCCAGCAGTGATACAGGGGGCGCGGGCACCGGGGAGCTGTTTTTT
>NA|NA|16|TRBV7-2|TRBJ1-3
CASSSPGGRSGNTIYF
TGTGCCAGCAGCTCTCCTGGTGGTAGATCTGGAAACACCATATATTTT
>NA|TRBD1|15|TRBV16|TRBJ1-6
CASSLPDRGESPLHF
TGTGCCAGCAGCCTTCCGGACAGGGGCGAATCACCCCTCCACTTT
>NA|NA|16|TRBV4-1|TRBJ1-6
CASSQGSGFENSPLHF
TGCGCCAGCAGCCAAGGGTCAGGTTTTGAAAATTCACCCCTCCACTTT
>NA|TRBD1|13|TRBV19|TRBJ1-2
CASMAQGDYGYTF
TGTGCCAGTATGGCCCAGGGGGACTATGGCTACACCTTC
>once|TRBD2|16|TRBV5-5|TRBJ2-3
CASSLGTSGGPDTQYF
TGTGCCAGCAGCTTGGGAACTAGCGGGGGGCCAGATACGCAGTATTTT
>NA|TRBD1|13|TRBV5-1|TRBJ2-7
CASSTGQKDEQYF
TGCGCCAGCAGCACGGGACAGAAAGACGAGCAGTACTTC
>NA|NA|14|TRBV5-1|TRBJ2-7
CASSSRDTPYEQYF
TGCGCCAGCAGCTCCCGGGACACCCCCTACGAGCAGTACTTC
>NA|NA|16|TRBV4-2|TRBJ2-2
CASSQAQGKNTGELFF
TGTGCCAGCAGCCAAGCGCAGGGTAAGAACACCGGGGAGCTGTTTTTT
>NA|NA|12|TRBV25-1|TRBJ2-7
CASSVGLNEQYF
TGTGCCAGCAGTGTTGGGCTTAACGAGCAGTACTTC
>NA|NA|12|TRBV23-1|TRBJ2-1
CASSSMTSEQFF
TGCGCCAGCAGTTCCATGACATCTGAGCAGTTCTTC
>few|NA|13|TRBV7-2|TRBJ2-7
CASSLIRSYEQYF
TGTGCCAGCAGCTTAATCCGGTCCTACGAGCAGTACTTC
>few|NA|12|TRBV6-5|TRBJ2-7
CASGLGQYEQYF
TGTGCCAGCGGCCTTGGGCAGTACGAGCAGTACTTC
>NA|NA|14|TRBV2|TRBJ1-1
CASRDLLLNTEAFF
TGTGCCAGCAGGGACTTACTACTGAACACTGAAGCTTTCTTT
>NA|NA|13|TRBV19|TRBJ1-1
CASSPRGDTEAFF
TGTGCCAGTAGTCCCCGGGGGGACACTGAAGCTTTCTTT
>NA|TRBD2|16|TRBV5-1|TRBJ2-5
CASETSGINPGETQYF
TGCGCCAGCGAGACTAGCGGGATCAACCCCGGGGAGACCCAGTACTTC
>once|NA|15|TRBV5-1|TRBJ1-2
CASSLNRRANYGYTF
TGCGCCAGCAGCTTGAACAGGAGAGCTAACTATGGCTACACCTTC
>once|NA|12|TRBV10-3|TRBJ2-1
CAITADFAEQFF
TGTGCCATCACCGCAGATTTTGCCGAGCAGTTCTTC
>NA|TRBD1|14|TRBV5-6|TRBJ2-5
CASSLGQGVETQYF
TGTGCCAGCAGCTTGGGACAGGGGGTGGAGACCCAGTACTTC
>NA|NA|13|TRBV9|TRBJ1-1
CASSEGGSTEAFF
TGTGCCAGCAGCGAGGGAGGGAGCACTGAAGCTTTCTTT
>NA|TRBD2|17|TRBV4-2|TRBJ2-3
CASSQEGNLAGPDTQYF
TGTGCCAGCAGCCAAGAGGGAAACTTAGCGGGACCAGATACGCAGTATTTT
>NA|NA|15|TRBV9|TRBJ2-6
CASSPLSSGANVLTF
TGTGCCAGCAGCCCCCTTAGCTCTGGGGCCAACGTCCTGACTTTC
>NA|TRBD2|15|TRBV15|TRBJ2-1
CATRLAGGPGDEQFF
TGTGCCACCAGGCTAGCGGGGGGCCCTGGGGATGAGCAGTTCTTC
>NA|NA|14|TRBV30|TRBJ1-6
CAWNGGSNNSPLHF
TGTGCCTGGAATGGAGGGAGCAATAATTCACCCCTCCACTTT
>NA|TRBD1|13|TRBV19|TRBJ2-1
CATRQGGYNEQFF
TGTGCCACTCGACAGGGTGGGTACAATGAGCAGTTCTTC
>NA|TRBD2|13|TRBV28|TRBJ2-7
CASSRFRLAGQYF
TGTGCCAGCAGTCGTTTTAGACTAGCGGGGCAGTACTTC
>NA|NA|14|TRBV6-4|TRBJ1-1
CASSEGGPGTEAFF
TGTGCCAGCAGTGAGGGGGGACCGGGGACTGAAGCTTTCTTT